The 29 T cell receptor beta chains below all came from one sample that was sequenced in a study of a mutant IDH1 vaccine in newly diagnosed glioma. Their antigens are not known. Time point meaning: week 47, end of study. Topical imiquimod was applied with each vaccine dose, which held 300 ug of mutant IDH1 20-mer peptide. Sequencing was performed with immunoSEQ multiplex PCR; in TCRdb, only in-frame clones are kept and a portion is missing. Of approximately 60,000 clones listed, over 80% are singletons. The sequenced sample was PBMCs, obtained from a glioma patient whose treatment included an IDH1 peptide vaccine. These receptor sequences come from a woman aged 50 to 60 with glioma.

This chain links TRBV13 with TRBJ2-1; D not resolved. The CDR3 runs 15 residues. Trimming stripped 4 bases from V and 7 bases from J, with 17 bases between. The germline V gene has CDR1 PRHDT and CDR2 FYEKMQ (reference sequence). The CDR3 coding sequence is TGTGCCAGCAGCTCGATGGGCTCACCTGAGAATGAGCAGTTCTTC. It translates to CASSSMGSPENEQFF.

This sequence joins TRBV5-1 and TRBJ1-4; no clear D. Germline CDR1 and CDR2: SGHRS and YFSETQ. Trimming removed 4 bases from V and 3 bases from J, with 13 bases in between. CDR3 length: 15 residues. The DNA for the CDR3 is TGCGCCAGCAGCCCAGGCGGCAGCCCTAATGAAAAACTGTTTTTT. This encodes CASSPGGSPNEKLFF.

V and J are TRBV10-1 and TRBJ2-2; D uncertain. Germline V gene data show CDR1 as WNHNN and CDR2 as SYGVQD (reference sequence). The CDR3 totals 12 residues. Trimming stripped 4 bases from V and 1 base from J, with 1 base between. The CDR3, as DNA: TGCGCCAGCAGTGGGAACACCGGGGAGCTGTTTTTT. This sequence encodes CASSGNTGELFF.

The chain has TRBV7-2 and TRBJ2-7; possible D gene TRBD2, 6 bases. V lost 6 bases and J lost 1, with 13 bases in between. CDR3 size: 14 residues. Germline V gene data show CDR1 as SGHTA and CDR2 as FQGNSA. CDR3 in DNA: TGTGCCAGCAGAAGAACGGCGGGGTCCTACGAGCAGTACTTC. Translated: CASRRTAGSYEQYF.

The chain employs TRBV7-9 and TRBJ1-5, with D perhaps matching TRBD1 (6 bases). Trimming took off 1 base at V and 4 bases at J, with 14 bases between the two ends. Germline-derived CDR1 and CDR2 are SEHNR and FQNEAQ (reference sequence). The CDR3 has 16 residues. CDR3 loop: CASSLGRDTGNQPQHF. The CDR3 nucleotides read TGTGCCAGCAGCTTAGGGAGGGATACAGGGAATCAGCCCCAGCATTTT.

CDR3 DNA sequence: TGCGCCAGCAGCCAGGGGACAGGGACCTACGAGCAGTACTTC. It codes for CASSQGTGTYEQYF. The chain is built from TRBV4-1 and TRBJ2-5, with 9 bases fitting TRBD1. The end of the DNA is better explained by TRBJ2-7, so the J call may be wrong. Germline V gene lookup returns CDR1 MGHRA and CDR2 YSYEKL. The CDR3 has 14 amino acids.

This clone was seen a handful of times. This chain joins TRBV28 and TRBJ1-1; no definite D call. Germline CDR1 and CDR2: MDHEN and SYDVKM. The CDR3 is made up of 11 amino acids. V was shortened by 6 bases and J by 3 bases, with 5 bases between the two germline ends. The CDR3 protein is CASRSHTEAFF. The CDR3, as DNA: TGTGCCAGCAGATCCCACACTGAAGCTTTCTTT. The entire variable domain, with the rest obtained from reference TRBV28 and TRBJ1-1, is as follows: DVKVTQSSRYLVKRTGEKVFLECVQDMDHENMFWYRQDPGLGLRLIYFSYDVKMKEKGDIPEGYSVSREKKERFSLILESASTNQTSMYLCASRSHTEAFFGQGTRLTVV.

V gene TRBV11-2 combines with J gene TRBJ1-1; D is undetermined. The CDR3 contains 15 residues. V was clipped by 4 bases and J by 0 bases, with 12 bases between them. Germline V CDR1 and CDR2: SGHAT, FQNNGV. CDR3 in DNA: TGTGCCAGCAGCTCTACTGATATTGTGAACACTGAAGCTTTCTTT. The encoded protein is CASSSTDIVNTEAFF.

The chain uses TRBV9 and TRBJ2-2; TRBD2 aligns across 7 bases. V lost 3 bases and J lost 7; bases outside the gene matches: 6. The germline gives CDR1 SGDLS, CDR2 YYNGEE. The CDR3 runs 14 residues. The CDR3 is CASSGGGLVGELFF. CDR3 DNA: TGTGCCAGCAGCGGGGGGGGGTTGGTCGGGGAGCTGTTTTTT. Based on the CDR3 plus reference TRBV9 and TRBJ2-2, the full variable domain is DSGVTQTPKHLITATGQRVTLRCSPRSGDLSVYWYQQSLDQGLQFLIQYYNGEERAKGNILERFSAQQFPDLHSELNLSSLELGDSALYFCASSGGGLVGELFFGEGSRLTVL.

J is TRBJ1-2 and V is TRBV6-6; D may be TRBD1 (6 bases). With 4 bases removed from V and 4 bases from J, the gap between germline ends came to 13 bases. The germline CDR1 and CDR2 sequences are MNHNY and SVGAGI (reference sequence). There are 14 residues in the CDR3. The CDR3 nucleotides are TGTGCCAGCAGTTCCAGTCAGGGGCCCTATGGCTACACCTTC. Translating it yields CASSSSQGPYGYTF.

This clone was counted a single time. The chain recombines TRBV15 with TRBJ2-7, with TRBD1 matching over 9 bases. Germline V gives CDR1 LNHNV, CDR2 YYDKDF (reference sequence). There are 16 residues in the CDR3. The V and J ends lost 1 base and 3 bases, in that order; junction bases with no gene match: 7. The CDR3 loop reads CATSRARGQGGYEQYF. DNA of the CDR3: TGTGCCACCAGCAGAGCTAGGGGACAGGGCGGCTACGAGCAGTACTTC.

This clone was counted a few times. The chain joins TRBV27 to TRBJ1-6; D possibly corresponds to TRBD1 (6 bases). The germline V gene has CDR1 MNHEY and CDR2 SMNVEV (reference sequence). Trimming pared 9 bases from V and 7 bases from J, leaving 19 bases between. This CDR3 spans 15 amino acids. DNA for the CDR3: TGTGCCAGGGAGTTTAACAGGGTAAGGAATTCACCCCTCCACTTT. Translation: CAREFNRVRNSPLHF.

The rearrangement links TRBV19 to TRBJ1-1, with D maybe TRBD1 (5 bases). Germline V gives CDR1 LNHDA, CDR2 SQIVND (reference sequence). V lost 2 bases to trimming and J lost 4 bases, with 11 bases between them. This CDR3 is built from 14 residues. CDR3: CASSIIGARTEAFF. CDR3 sequence (DNA): TGTGCCAGTAGTATAATTGGGGCTCGCACTGAAGCTTTCTTT.

This clone has only one observation. V and J are TRBV4-2 and TRBJ1-2; the D gene is possibly TRBD1 (6 bases). Germline V gives CDR1 LGHNA, CDR2 YNFKEQ. The V and J ends lost 0 bases and 6 bases respectively, with 17 bases between them. The CDR3 is 16 amino acids. CDR3: CASSQEGLSGQHGYTF. The CDR3 DNA sequence: TGTGCCAGCAGCCAAGAGGGGCTTTCGGGACAACATGGCTACACCTTC.

The J gene is TRBJ2-3, the V gene TRBV19; D is ambiguous. The V and J ends lost 1 base and 5 bases respectively, with 7 bases between them. CDR3 length: 13 residues. Germline values: CDR1 LNHDA, CDR2 SQIVND (reference sequence). CDR3 sequence reads: CASSIGPGDTQYF. The DNA of the CDR3 is TGTGCCAGTAGTATAGGTCCCGGAGATACGCAGTATTTT.

This rearrangement joins TRBV6-6 to TRBJ2-1, with D possibly TRBD1 on 5 matching bases. Looked up from germline, CDR1 is MNHNY and CDR2 is SVGAGI (reference sequence). The CDR3 is made up of 13 amino acids. V gave up 2 bases and J gave up 8 bases, with 10 bases separating them. The CDR3 is CASSYGQGYEQFF. DNA for the CDR3: TGTGCCAGCAGTTACGGTCAGGGATATGAGCAGTTCTTC.

This clone was observed a handful of times. The chain uses TRBV21-1 and TRBJ1-2. TRBV21-1 is a recognized pseudogene. CDR3 length equals 14 residues. This CDR3 reads CASSWGGAAGGYTF. CDR3 nucleotide sequence: TGTGCCAGCAGCTGGGGGGGGGCAGCTGGTGGCTACACCTTC.

In this sample, this clone turned up once. This sequence joins TRBV2 and TRBJ2-4; TRBD1 aligns across 7 bases. From germline, CDR1 is SNHLY and CDR2 FYNNEI. V trimming: 6 bases; J trimming: 3 bases; junction bases outside the gene matches: 5. This CDR3 contains 14 residues. The CDR3 nucleotides are TGTGCCAGCAGATCGGGACAGCTCAAAAACATTCAGTACTTC. Its protein is CASRSGQLKNIQYF.

The J gene is TRBJ2-2, the V gene TRBV6-4, with D possibly being TRBD2 (7 bases). Deletions cut 11 bases from V and 0 bases from J, with 19 bases between. In germline, CDR1 is MRHNA, CDR2 SNTAGT. The CDR3 is made up of 16 amino acids. The CDR3, as DNA: TGTGCCCCTGGATGGCGGGGGCCTACGAACACCGGGGAGCTGTTTTTT. It encodes CAPGWRGPTNTGELFF.

The count of this clone is one. The chain joins TRBV1 to TRBJ2-7. TRBV1 is a listed pseudogene. The CDR3 is 14 amino acids. The CDR3 DNA is TGCACCAGCAGCCAAGGGGGACCCGGCTACGAGCAGTACTTC. This translates into CTSSQGGPGYEQYF.

This clone was detected only a few times. The chain recombines TRBV5-1 with TRBJ1-4; D perhaps matches TRBD1 (5 bases). V was shortened by 3 bases and J by 8 bases, with 17 bases between the two germline ends. The CDR3 runs to 15 residues. The V gene's germline CDR1 is SGHRS and CDR2 YFSETQ. CDR3 loop: CASSSLSGDGEKLFF. DNA of the CDR3: TGCGCCAGCAGCTCCCTTTCGGGGGATGGCGAAAAACTGTTTTTT.

The chain couples TRBV6-5 to TRBJ2-7; TRBD1 matches at 10 bases. The V gene's germline CDR1 is MNHEY and CDR2 SVGAGI. CDR3 length: 15 amino acids. V dropped 4 bases and J dropped 2; count of bases not matched to a gene: 5. The CDR3 DNA follows: TGTGCCAGCAGTTTCGGAGGGACAGGGGCCTACGAGCAGTACTTC. Residues: CASSFGGTGAYEQYF.

This clone occurred a few times. The chain employs TRBV20-1 and TRBJ1-2, with D hard to call. The V and J ends lost 4 bases and 3 bases respectively, with 6 bases between them. Germline loops: CDR1 DFQATT, CDR2 SNEGSKA (reference sequence). The CDR3 is made up of 11 amino acids. CDR3 loop: CSATDHYGYTF. The CDR3 DNA reads TGCAGTGCTACGGACCACTATGGCTACACCTTC.

V is TRBV7-2 and J is TRBJ2-7; 10 bases line up with TRBD1. The CDR3 sequence is 13 residues long. CDR1 and CDR2 (germline): SGHTA, FQGNSA. The V gene end was trimmed by 6 bases and the J gene end by 4 bases; junction bases not matched to a gene: 3. This chain's CDR3 is CASRRTGGYEQYF. The CDR3 region has the DNA TGTGCCAGCAGGAGGACAGGGGGTTACGAGCAGTACTTC.

V usage is TRBV18 and J usage is TRBJ1-4, with D possibly matching TRBD1 (6 bases). Trimming cost V 4 bases and J 2 bases, with 26 bases left between them. In germline, CDR1 is KGHSH, CDR2 LQKENI. This CDR3 has 20 amino acids. CDR3 in DNA: TGTGCCAGCTCACTACGCCCGACGACAGCGACACAGGGCACTAATGAAAAACTGTTTTTT. It encodes CASSLRPTTATQGTNEKLFF.

The chain recombines TRBV19 with TRBJ1-6, with D hard to call. This CDR3 is 13 amino acids long. In germline, CDR1 is LNHDA, CDR2 SQIVND (reference sequence). The V and J ends lost 3 bases and 7 bases respectively, with 7 bases between them. CDR3 coding DNA: TGTGCCAGTAGTATCAGCACAAATTCACCCCTCCACTTT. Amino acids: CASSISTNSPLHF.

The V call is TRBV5-6, the J call TRBJ2-7; D is uncertain. Germline lookup yields CDR1 SGHDT and CDR2 YYEEEE. V gave up 3 bases and J gave up 2 bases, with 15 bases separating them. This CDR3 is built from 15 residues. CDR3 coding DNA: TGTGCCAGCAGCTCTATGACCGACGGAGCCTACGAGCAGTACTTC. The encoded protein is CASSSMTDGAYEQYF.

This sequence joins TRBV18 and TRBJ1-2, with D hard to call. The length of the CDR3 is 14 residues. Trimming took off 6 bases at V and 8 bases at J, with 19 bases between the two ends. CDR1 KGHSH and CDR2 LQKENI come from the germline V gene. The CDR3, as DNA: TGTGCCAGCTCGGCCTCTGGGCCCGAGGTGGGCTACACCTTC. Amino acids: CASSASGPEVGYTF. Full variable domain (missing parts from reference TRBV18 and TRBJ1-2): NAGVMQNPRHLVRRRGQEARLRCSPMKGHSHVYWYRQLPEEGLKFMVYLQKENIIDESGMPKERFSAEFPKEGPSILRIQQVVRGDSAAYFCASSASGPEVGYTFGSGTRLTVV.

J is TRBJ2-1 and V is TRBV11-2; D is perhaps TRBD2 (6 bases). The V gene's germline CDR1 is SGHAT and CDR2 FQNNGV. The CDR3 covers 16 residues. Trimming left V 0 bases short and J 4 bases short, with 13 bases between. The CDR3 DNA follows: TGTGCCAGCAGCTTAGAGGCTAGCGCGGTATACAATGAGCAGTTCTTC. Its protein is CASSLEASAVYNEQFF.